This T cell receptor (beta chain) was recorded in a study of blood T cell repertoires in COVID-19. Background on the study: Sample material is recorded as cDNA or gDNA derived from T cells, B-cell-depleted T cells, or PBMCs.

The assay was immunoSEQ multiplex PCR, and TCRdb's table has in-frame clones only and misses some. Of 99,000 or so clones listed, over 65% are singletons. In germline, CDR1 is PRHDT, CDR2 FYEKMQ (reference sequence). This CDR3 is built from 14 residues. V shed 6 bases and J shed 4 bases, with 15 bases lying between them. The rearrangement links TRBV13 to TRBJ2-5; D not certain. The sequence derives from a man between 60 and 75 years old with acute or convalescent COVID-19. The sample consisted of peripheral blood. The CDR3 DNA reads as TGTGCCAGCAGTCAAGCCCGACAAGGAGAGACCCAGTACTTC. Protein product: CASSQARQGETQYF.